A selection of T cell receptor beta chains follows, all from one sample in a study of CD8+ T cells in alopecia areata. Assay used: immunoSEQ multiplex PCR; TCRdb lists only in-frame clones, some missing. The sample includes about 200,000 clones, about 61% of them seen just once. Sequenced material: CD8+ T cells sorted from blood. These receptors were collected from a human donor in good health. Both conserved end residues are part of each CDR3. A D gene is named only where the DNA matches it firmly. Clone size is given for some rows only: seen once, a few or many times, or a class if the clone is expanded.

d_gene,v_gene,abundance,len,j_gene,CDR3aa,CDR3nt
TRBD2,TRBV7-2,few,15,TRBJ2-1,CASSLGGGAINEQFF,TGTGCCAGCAGCTTGGGCGGGGGGGCTATCAATGAGCAGTTCTTC
NA,TRBV29-1,NA,16,TRBJ2-3,CSVEDPGALSTDTQYF,TGCAGCGTTGAAGACCCCGGGGCCCTGAGCACAGATACGCAGTATTTT
NA,TRBV30,NA,13,TRBJ1-1,CAWSIGGQGEAFF,TGTGCCTGGAGTATCGGGGGGCAAGGGGAAGCTTTCTTT
TRBD2,TRBV30,few,14,TRBJ2-3,CAWSVVGGTDTQYF,TGTGCCTGGAGTGTAGTGGGGGGGACAGATACGCAGTATTTT
NA,TRBV30,NA,12,TRBJ1-1,CAWSAEGTEAFF,TGTGCCTGGAGTGCCGAGGGGACTGAAGCTTTCTTT
NA,TRBV19,NA,12,TRBJ2-2,CASSMGPGELFF,TGTGCCAGTAGTATGGGGCCGGGAGAGCTGTTTTTT
NA,TRBV2,NA,15,TRBJ2-6,CASSESRAGANVLTF,TGTGCCAGCAGTGAGAGCAGGGCTGGGGCCAACGTCCTGACTTTC
TRBD1,TRBV9,NA,17,TRBJ2-1,CASSGEGYRGSNNEQFF,TGTGCCAGCAGCGGTGAGGGATACAGGGGTTCCAACAATGAGCAGTTCTTC
NA,TRBV7-6,NA,13,TRBJ2-3,CASSLGGADTQYF,TGTGCCAGCAGCTTAGGAGGCGCAGATACGCAGTATTTT
NA,TRBV30,NA,13,TRBJ2-1,CAWSVGGANEQFF,TGTGCCTGGAGTGTAGGTGGGGCCAATGAGCAGTTCTTC
TRBD2,TRBV6-5,NA,14,TRBJ2-7,CASKERGSSYEQYF,TGTGCCAGCAAGGAGCGGGGGAGCTCCTACGAGCAGTACTTC
NA,TRBV29-1,NA,14,TRBJ2-2,CSVVLDGRGGELFF,TGCAGCGTTGTACTGGACGGGCGCGGAGGGGAGCTGTTTTTT
NA,TRBV11-2,few,17,TRBJ2-3,CASSFSVGTTSTDTQYF,TGTGCCAGCAGCTTTAGTGTCGGGACAACTAGCACAGATACGCAGTATTTT
NA,TRBV7-9,NA,14,TRBJ2-1,CASSLSGSYNEQFF,TGTGCCAGCAGCCTCTCGGGCTCCTACAATGAGCAGTTCTTC
TRBD1,TRBV29-1,NA,15,TRBJ2-1,CSVSPGQQKGNEQFF,TGCAGCGTTTCGCCGGGACAGCAAAAGGGCAATGAGCAGTTCTTC
NA,TRBV25-1,NA,13,TRBJ2-5,CASSAGAGETQYF,TGTGCCAGCAGCGCGGGGGCGGGGGAGACCCAGTACTTC
TRBD1,TRBV6-5,once,14,TRBJ2-4,CASSPRDRENIQYF,TGTGCCAGCAGTCCCCGGGACAGGGAAAACATTCAGTACTTC
TRBD1,TRBV9,NA,14,TRBJ2-7,CASSPRDRTYEQYF,TGTGCCAGCAGCCCCCGGGACAGAACCTACGAGCAGTACTTC
TRBD1,TRBV25-1,NA,16,TRBJ1-2,CASQTGQGAEYYGYTF,TGTGCCAGCCAGACGGGACAGGGGGCGGAGTACTATGGCTACACCTTC
NA,TRBV4-1,NA,15,TRBJ2-7,CASSPVITGSYEQYF,TGCGCCAGCAGCCCCGTGATCACAGGGTCCTACGAGCAGTACTTC
TRBD1,TRBV10-3,few,12,TRBJ2-5,CAISRDSQTQYF,TGTGCCATCAGTCGGGACAGCCAGACCCAGTACTTC
TRBD2,TRBV7-2,NA,15,TRBJ2-1,CASSLGTSGWNEQFF,TGTGCCAGCAGCTTAGGAACTAGCGGCTGGAATGAGCAGTTCTTC
NA,TRBV12-5,NA,11,TRBJ1-1,CASGLGREAFF,TGTGCTAGTGGTTTGGGCAGAGAAGCTTTCTTT
NA,TRBV4-1,few,16,TRBJ1-1,CASSPGGRGVGTEAFF,TGCGCCAGCAGCCCGGGGGGCAGGGGCGTAGGCACTGAAGCTTTCTTT
NA,TRBV15,NA,13,TRBJ2-3,CATSSPFADTQYF,TGTGCCACCAGCAGTCCCTTTGCAGATACGCAGTATTTT
TRBD2,TRBV7-9,NA,15,TRBJ2-2,CASSLLAGVTGELFF,TGTGCCAGCAGCCTACTAGCGGGGGTCACCGGGGAGCTGTTTTTT
NA,TRBV5-6,NA,12,TRBJ2-5,CASSLGSGTQYF,TGTGCCAGCAGCTTGGGGTCGGGGACCCAGTACTTC
NA,TRBV2,NA,12,TRBJ1-1,CASSDWGAEAFF,TGTGCCAGCAGTGACTGGGGGGCTGAAGCTTTCTTT
TRBD2,TRBV7-9,few,14,TRBJ2-5,CASSPSGGKETQYF,TGTGCCAGCAGCCCAAGCGGGGGAAAAGAGACCCAGTACTTC
NA,TRBV18,NA,14,TRBJ2-7,CASSPSQASYEQYF,TGTGCCAGCTCACCGTCACAGGCGTCCTACGAGCAGTACTTC
NA,TRBV27,few,14,TRBJ1-4,CASSSRGTNEKLFF,TGTGCCAGCAGTTCTAGGGGAACTAATGAAAAACTGTTTTTT
NA,TRBV10-1,NA,11,TRBJ2-7,CASLVAYEQYF,TGCGCCAGCCTAGTAGCCTACGAGCAGTACTTC
TRBD1,TRBV13,few,18,TRBJ1-6,CASSMPTGTGIGESPLHF,TGTGCCAGCAGTATGCCGACCGGGACAGGGATTGGGGAATCACCCCTCCACTTT
NA,TRBV2,few,15,TRBJ2-1,CASRVGQSSYNEQFF,TGTGCCAGCAGGGTCGGACAGAGCTCCTACAATGAGCAGTTCTTC
NA,TRBV2,NA,14,TRBJ1-4,CASSPEMRNEKLFF,TGTGCCAGCAGTCCCGAGATGAGAAACGAAAAACTGTTTTTT
TRBD1,TRBV5-6,NA,16,TRBJ1-6,CASSPGQGAFNSPLHF,TGTGCCAGCAGCCCGGGACAGGGGGCGTTTAATTCACCCCTCCACTTT
NA,TRBV29-1,NA,12,TRBJ2-7,CSVGDTAYEQYF,TGCAGCGTTGGGGACACGGCCTACGAGCAGTACTTC
NA,TRBV11-2,NA,12,TRBJ2-1,CASSFEHNEQFF,TGTGCCAGCAGCTTTGAACACAATGAGCAGTTCTTC
TRBD2,TRBV4-1,NA,20,TRBJ2-3,CASSQVIPTQTSGHTDTQYF,TGCGCCAGCAGCCAAGTCATTCCCACCCAGACTAGCGGTCACACAGATACGCAGTATTTT
NA,TRBV5-4,NA,11,TRBJ2-1,CASSSGAEQFF,TGTGCCAGCAGCTCTGGGGCTGAGCAGTTCTTC
TRBD1,TRBV27,NA,15,TRBJ1-2,CASRDPGQPGDGYTF,TGTGCCAGCAGAGATCCGGGACAGCCGGGGGATGGCTACACCTTC
NA,TRBV4-1,NA,13,TRBJ2-2,CASSQDGTGELFF,TGCGCCAGCAGCCAAGATGGAACTGGGGAGCTGTTTTTT
NA,TRBV2,NA,14,TRBJ1-1,CASSERPTNTEAFF,TGTGCCAGCAGTGAGCGACCGACGAACACTGAAGCTTTCTTT
NA,TRBV18,NA,15,TRBJ2-4,CASSVSGTSGNIQYF,TGTGCCAGCTCAGTATCCGGGACTTCGGGGAACATTCAGTACTTC
NA,TRBV13,NA,14,TRBJ2-2,CASSPPQGTGELFF,TGTGCCAGCAGCCCCCCTCAGGGTACCGGGGAGCTGTTTTTT
NA,TRBV6-1,few,16,TRBJ1-4,CASSESISATNEKLFF,TGTGCCAGCAGTGAATCGATCAGTGCAACTAATGAAAAACTGTTTTTT
NA,TRBV7-9,NA,13,TRBJ2-5,CASSYPGRETQYF,TGTGCCAGCAGTTACCCCGGGCGGGAGACCCAGTACTTC
NA,TRBV25-1,NA,14,TRBJ1-2,CASSEIWQGNGYTF,TGTGCCAGCAGTGAAATTTGGCAGGGGAATGGCTACACCTTC
TRBD1,TRBV29-1,NA,14,TRBJ2-7,CSVEDTTGSYEQYF,TGCAGCGTTGAGGATACGACAGGGAGCTACGAGCAGTACTTC
NA,TRBV27,NA,14,TRBJ1-5,CASAAPNSNQPQHF,TGTGCCAGCGCCGCCCCCAATAGCAATCAGCCCCAGCATTTT
NA,TRBV7-9,once,15,TRBJ1-2,CASSLAPGREDGYTF,TGTGCCAGCAGCTTAGCGCCTGGGCGAGAGGATGGCTACACCTTC
TRBD1,TRBV7-9,few,15,TRBJ1-1,CASSYPGTENTEAFF,TGTGCCAGCAGCTACCCCGGGACAGAGAACACTGAAGCTTTCTTT
NA,TRBV5-6,once,11,TRBJ2-7,CASMEGGEQYF,TGTGCCAGCATGGAGGGGGGCGAGCAGTACTTC
NA,TRBV7-9,NA,16,TRBJ2-1,CASSLTSTGTDNEQFF,TGTGCCAGCAGCCTAACCTCGACAGGAACCGACAATGAGCAGTTCTTC